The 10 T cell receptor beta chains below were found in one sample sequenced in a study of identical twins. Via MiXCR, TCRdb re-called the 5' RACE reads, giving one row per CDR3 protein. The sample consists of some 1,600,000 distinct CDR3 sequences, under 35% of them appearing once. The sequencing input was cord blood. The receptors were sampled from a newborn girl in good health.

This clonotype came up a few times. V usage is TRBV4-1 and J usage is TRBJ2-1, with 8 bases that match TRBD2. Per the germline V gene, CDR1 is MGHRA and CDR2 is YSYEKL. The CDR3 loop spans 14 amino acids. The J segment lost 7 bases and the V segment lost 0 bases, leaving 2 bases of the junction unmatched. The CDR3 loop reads CASSQEGLVNEQFF. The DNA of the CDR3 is TGCGCCAGCAGCCAAGAGGGACTAGTGAATGAGCAGTTCTTC.

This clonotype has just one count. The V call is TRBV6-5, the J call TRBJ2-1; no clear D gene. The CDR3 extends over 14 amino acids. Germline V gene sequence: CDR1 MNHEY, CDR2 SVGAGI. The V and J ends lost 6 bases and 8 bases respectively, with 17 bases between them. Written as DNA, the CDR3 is TGTGCCAGCAGGGAGTTTAGGCGAGACGATGAGCAGTTCTTC. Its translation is CASREFRRDDEQFF.

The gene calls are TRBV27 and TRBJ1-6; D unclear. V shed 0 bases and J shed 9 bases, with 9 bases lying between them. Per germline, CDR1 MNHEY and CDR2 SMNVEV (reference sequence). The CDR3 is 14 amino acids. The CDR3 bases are TGTGCCAGCAGTTTATCTACCAGGCCTTCACCCCTCCACTTT. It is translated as CASSLSTRPSPLHF.

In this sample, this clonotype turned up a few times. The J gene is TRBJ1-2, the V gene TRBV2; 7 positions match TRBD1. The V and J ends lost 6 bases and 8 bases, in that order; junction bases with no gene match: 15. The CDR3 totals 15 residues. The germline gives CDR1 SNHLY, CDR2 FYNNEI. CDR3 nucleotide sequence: TGTGCCAGCAGAAAGACCAAAAACAGGGGAGCGGGCTACACCTTC. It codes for CASRKTKNRGAGYTF.

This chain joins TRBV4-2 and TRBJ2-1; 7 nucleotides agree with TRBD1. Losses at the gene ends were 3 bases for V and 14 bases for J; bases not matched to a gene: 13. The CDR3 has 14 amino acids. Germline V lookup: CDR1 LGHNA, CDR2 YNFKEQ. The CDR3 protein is CASSQPGADRKEFF. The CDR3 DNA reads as TGTGCCAGCAGCCAGCCCGGGGCGGACAGGAAAGAGTTCTTC.

CDR3 sequence: CASSTHRGQSYGYTF. The CDR3, as DNA: TGTGCCAGCAGTACCCACAGGGGGCAAAGCTATGGCTACACCTTC. The genes are TRBV27 and TRBJ1-2; 9 bases map to TRBD1. V trimming: 5 bases; J trimming: 4 bases; junction bases outside the gene matches: 8. The CDR3 consists of 15 residues. Germline V gene data show CDR1 as MNHEY and CDR2 as SMNVEV (reference sequence).

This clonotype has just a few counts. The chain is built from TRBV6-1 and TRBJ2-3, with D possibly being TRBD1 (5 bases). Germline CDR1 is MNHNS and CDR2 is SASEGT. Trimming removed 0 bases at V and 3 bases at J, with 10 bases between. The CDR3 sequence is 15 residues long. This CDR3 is CASSEAGPGTDTQYF. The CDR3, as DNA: TGTGCCAGCAGTGAAGCGGGGCCCGGTACAGATACGCAGTATTTT.

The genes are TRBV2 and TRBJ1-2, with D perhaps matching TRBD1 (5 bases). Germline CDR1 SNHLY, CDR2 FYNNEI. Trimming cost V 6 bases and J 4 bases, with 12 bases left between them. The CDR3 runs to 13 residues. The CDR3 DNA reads TGTGCCAGCAGCGTGGGGGAATCCTATGGCTACACCTTC. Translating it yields CASSVGESYGYTF.

The CDR3 reads CATTAGTGVQPQHF. CDR3 bases: TGTGCCACCACCGCCGGGACAGGGGTCCAGCCCCAGCATTTT. The chain uses TRBV19 and TRBJ1-5, with 10 bases lining up with TRBD1. This CDR3 has 14 residues. J lost 7 bases, V lost 10 bases, and 10 bases had no gene match. Germline lookup yields CDR1 LNHDA and CDR2 SQIVND (reference sequence).

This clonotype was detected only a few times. CDR3: CASSRSIIQTDTYGYTF. CDR3 DNA: TGCGCCAGCAGCCGAAGCATTATCCAGACAGACACCTATGGCTACACCTTC. This chain uses TRBV5-1 with TRBJ1-2, with D perhaps matching TRBD1 (5 bases). In germline, CDR1 is SGHRS, CDR2 YFSETQ. This CDR3 has 17 amino acids. V lost 4 bases and J 4 bases, leaving 23 bases between the germline ends. Together with reference TRBV5-1 and TRBJ1-2, the CDR3 gives the full variable domain: KAGVTQTPRYLIKTRGQQVTLSCSPISGHRSVSWYQQTPGQGLQFLFEYFSETQRNKGNFPGRFSGRQFSNSRSEMNVSTLELGDSALYLCASSRSIIQTDTYGYTFGSGTRLTVV.